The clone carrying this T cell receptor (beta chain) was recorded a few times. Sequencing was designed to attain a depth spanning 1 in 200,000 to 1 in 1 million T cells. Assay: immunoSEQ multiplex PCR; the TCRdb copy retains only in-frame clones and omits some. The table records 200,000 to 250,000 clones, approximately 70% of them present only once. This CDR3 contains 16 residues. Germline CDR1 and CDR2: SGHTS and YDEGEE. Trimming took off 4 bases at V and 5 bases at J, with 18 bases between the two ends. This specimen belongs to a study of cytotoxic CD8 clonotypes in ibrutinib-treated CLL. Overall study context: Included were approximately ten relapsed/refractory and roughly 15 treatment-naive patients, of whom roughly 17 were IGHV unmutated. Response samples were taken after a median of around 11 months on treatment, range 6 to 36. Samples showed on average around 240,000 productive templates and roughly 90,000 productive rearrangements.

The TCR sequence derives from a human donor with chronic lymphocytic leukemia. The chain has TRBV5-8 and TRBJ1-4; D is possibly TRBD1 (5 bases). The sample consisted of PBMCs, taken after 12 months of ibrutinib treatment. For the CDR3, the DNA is TGTGCCAGCAGCCCCGGGACGGAGCCTAGCAATGAAAAACTGTTTTTT. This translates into CASSPGTEPSNEKLFF. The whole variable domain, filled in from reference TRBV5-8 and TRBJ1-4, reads EAGVTQSPTHLIKTRGQQATLRCSPISGHTSVYWYQQALGLGLQFLLWYDEGEERNRGNFPPRFSGRQFPNYSSELNVNALELEDSALYLCASSPGTEPSNEKLFFGSGTQLSVL.